This record looks at one TCR beta chain sequence and its context. One entry per CDR3 protein, called by TCRdb with MiXCR from the 5' RACE reads. The sample includes around 690,000 distinct CDR3 sequences, over 20% seen only once; the top ten take more than 4%. Germline assignment: CDR1 SGHRS and CDR2 YFSETQ. The CDR3 extends over 14 amino acids. Trimming pared 4 bases from V and 10 bases from J, leaving 20 bases between. The data were taken from a study of identical twins. This sample was also put to use in a study of T cells expressing NK-cell markers.

The sequence came from a woman aged 18-35 years in good health. Sample: PBMCs. This chain links TRBV5-1 with TRBJ2-5; TRBD1 might be the D (7 bases). CDR3 nucleotide sequence: TGCGCCAGCAGCCCGGACAGGACGCCCGGGGGCCAGTACTTC. Protein sequence: CASSPDRTPGGQYF.